This T cell receptor beta chain originates from a study of OX40 agonist ivuxolimab in advanced cancers. Autoimmune disease history or systemic immunosuppression led to patients being barred. The data were produced by immunoSEQ multiplex PCR, yet TCRdb's version contains in-frame clones alone and is incomplete. The sample has about 53,000 clones, 85% to 90% seen once. The CDR3 is 15 residues long. The germline V gene has CDR1 SGHNT and CDR2 YYREEE (reference sequence). Between the trimmed V and J ends, which lost 3 bases and 2 bases, there was a span of 11 bases. V is TRBV5-4 and J is TRBJ2-2; D is perhaps TRBD1 (6 bases). This specimen consisted of CD4+ or CD8+ T cells sorted from blood, obtained in a trial of the OX40 agonist ivuxolimab. The TCR comes from an adult with an advanced solid tumor such as melanoma, head and neck, liver or kidney cancer. DNA for the CDR3: TGTGCCAGCAGCTACCAGGGGTTTAACACCGGGGAGCTGTTTTTT. This encodes CASSYQGFNTGELFF.